Sequencing of this T cell receptor beta chain was carried out in a study of shared clonotypes between healthy human individuals. Germline V CDR1 and CDR2: MDHEN, SYDVKM. This CDR3 spans 15 amino acids. Trimming shortened V by 6 bases and J by 2 bases, and 11 bases separated the two germline ends. This table comes from immunoSEQ multiplex PCR, and its TCRdb copy is limited to in-frame clones, with some not included. Among a few million clones listed, about 92% were seen once. This chain joins TRBV28 and TRBJ2-6; D possibly corresponds to TRBD2 (5 bases). The sample was naive CD4+ T cells sorted from blood. Documented subset: CD45RA+ positively selected. This receptor was obtained from a man between 18 and 29 years old in good health. CDR3 region: CASSPDGTGANVLTF. The CDR3 DNA follows: TGTGCCAGCAGCCCGGACGGGACTGGGGCCAACGTCCTGACTTTC.